Detailed here is one TCR beta chain. V lost 5 bases to trimming and J lost 3 bases, with 10 bases between them. Germline V gene sequence: CDR1 MRHNA, CDR2 SNTAGT. The CDR3 contains 13 residues. This specimen comes from a study of lymphopenia after photon versus proton radiotherapy. Sequencing was performed with immunoSEQ multiplex PCR; in TCRdb, only in-frame clones are kept and a portion is missing. The sample shows under 65,000 clones, approximately 84% of them seen only once. This sequence was found in a man between 60 and 75 years old with pancreatic cancer. The gene calls are TRBV6-4 and TRBJ1-1; D remains unclear. The specimen was peripheral blood, collected from a patient treated with proton-based radiotherapy. DNA for the CDR3: TGTGCCAGCAGTTTACAGCATTACACTGAAGCTTTCTTT. Protein sequence: CASSLQHYTEAFF.